This is a list of T cell receptor beta chains from one sample in a study of T cells in Graves' hyperthyroidism and ophthalmopathy. TCRdb re-analysed the multiplex PCR reads in MiXCR, keeping a single row per CDR3 protein. This sample has about 610,000 distinct CDR3 sequences, with approximately 15% found just once. Sequenced material: blood. These receptors originate from a woman between 40 and 55 years old with Graves' ophthalmopathy. The CDR3 runs from the conserved cysteine through the conserved F or W. The order of the fields is J gene, clone size, D gene, V gene, CDR3 DNA, CDR3 protein. A D gene is named only where the DNA matches it firmly. Clone size is stated in some rows and not others, as once, few, many or a class when expanded.

j_call: TRBJ2-5
clone_size: many
d_call: NA
v_call: TRBV18
cdr3_nt: TGTGCCAGCTCACCTTTAGGGAACCAAGAGACCCAGTACTTC
cdr3_aa: CASSPLGNQETQYF

j_call: TRBJ2-5
clone_size: few
d_call: TRBD1
v_call: TRBV30
cdr3_nt: TGTGCCTGCAGAACCGGGACAGGGCAAGAGACCCAGTACTTC
cdr3_aa: CACRTGTGQETQYF

j_call: TRBJ2-7
clone_size: NA
d_call: NA
v_call: TRBV5-1
cdr3_nt: TGCGCCAGCAGCTTGGATGCAAACTACGAGCAGTACTTC
cdr3_aa: CASSLDANYEQYF

j_call: TRBJ2-3
clone_size: many
d_call: NA
v_call: TRBV6-2/TRBV6-3
cdr3_nt: TGTGCCACGAGGGAGACCGGGCGACGCACAGATACGCAGTATTTT
cdr3_aa: CATRETGRRTDTQYF

j_call: TRBJ1-6
clone_size: many
d_call: TRBD1
v_call: TRBV20-1
cdr3_nt: TGCAGTGCTGGAGGACAGGGAGATAATTCACCCCTCCACTTT
cdr3_aa: CSAGGQGDNSPLHF

j_call: TRBJ1-1
clone_size: many
d_call: NA
v_call: TRBV30
cdr3_nt: TGTGCCTGGACCCCGGTACCGAAGGGGAGCGCTTTCTTT
cdr3_aa: CAWTPVPKGSAFF

j_call: TRBJ2-1
clone_size: many
d_call: TRBD2
v_call: TRBV20-1
cdr3_nt: TGCAGTGCTAGAAATAGCGGGAGTAATGAGCAGTTCTTC
cdr3_aa: CSARNSGSNEQFF

j_call: TRBJ2-5
clone_size: NA
d_call: NA
v_call: TRBV10-3
cdr3_nt: TGTGCCATCAGTGGGGCCGGCCAAGAGACCCAGTACTTC
cdr3_aa: CAISGAGQETQYF

j_call: TRBJ2-1
clone_size: NA
d_call: NA
v_call: TRBV5-6
cdr3_nt: TGTGCCAGCAGCCTGGAGGGGTGGAGGAATGAGCAGTTCTTC
cdr3_aa: CASSLEGWRNEQFF

j_call: TRBJ2-3
clone_size: many
d_call: TRBD1
v_call: TRBV5-1
cdr3_nt: TGCGCCAGCAGCTCGCAGGGGGCCTCAACAGATACGCAGTATTTT
cdr3_aa: CASSSQGASTDTQYF

j_call: TRBJ1-1
clone_size: many
d_call: NA
v_call: TRBV20-1
cdr3_nt: TGCAGTGCTAACCGGGACAACCGTAAAGCTTTCTTT
cdr3_aa: CSANRDNRKAFF

j_call: TRBJ2-5
clone_size: many
d_call: TRBD2
v_call: TRBV20-1
cdr3_nt: TGCAGTGCACAGATGTCTAGCGGCTACCAAGAGACCCAGTACTTC
cdr3_aa: CSAQMSSGYQETQYF

j_call: TRBJ2-7
clone_size: NA
d_call: TRBD2
v_call: TRBV6-1
cdr3_nt: TGTGCCAGCAGCTCCCGAGGGCGGGAGAGCGAGCAGTACTTC
cdr3_aa: CASSSRGRESEQYF

j_call: TRBJ1-2
clone_size: many
d_call: NA
v_call: TRBV28
cdr3_nt: TGTGCCAGCAGGGGACCCGCAGCTAACTATGGCTACACCTTC
cdr3_aa: CASRGPAANYGYTF

j_call: TRBJ1-2
clone_size: few
d_call: NA
v_call: TRBV19
cdr3_nt: TGTGCCAGTAGTCCGGGATCGGGGCGCGACTATGGCTACACCTTC
cdr3_aa: CASSPGSGRDYGYTF

j_call: TRBJ1-1
clone_size: many
d_call: NA
v_call: TRBV30
cdr3_nt: TGTGCCTGGAGTGTGTACAGGGCTAGGACTGAAGCTTTCTTT
cdr3_aa: CAWSVYRARTEAFF

j_call: TRBJ1-1
clone_size: many
d_call: NA
v_call: TRBV11-2
cdr3_nt: TGTGCCAGCAGCTTTCAGGCGAACACTGAAGCTTTCTTT
cdr3_aa: CASSFQANTEAFF

j_call: TRBJ2-7
clone_size: NA
d_call: TRBD1
v_call: TRBV12-3/TRBV12-4
cdr3_nt: TGTGCCAGCAGCCCTACAGGGGGCGCCTACGAGCAGTACTTC
cdr3_aa: CASSPTGGAYEQYF

j_call: TRBJ2-3
clone_size: NA
d_call: NA
v_call: TRBV7-9
cdr3_nt: TGTGCCAGCAGCGTCAACTTGGCAGATACGCAGTATTTT
cdr3_aa: CASSVNLADTQYF

j_call: TRBJ2-1
clone_size: many
d_call: TRBD2
v_call: TRBV2
cdr3_nt: TGTGCCAGCAGGGCCTCTAGCGGGAGCGCGAATGAGCAGTTCTTC
cdr3_aa: CASRASSGSANEQFF

j_call: TRBJ2-7
clone_size: few
d_call: NA
v_call: TRBV5-6
cdr3_nt: TGTGCCAGCAGCTTGAGGGGTCTTCTCTCCTACGAGCAGTACTTC
cdr3_aa: CASSLRGLLSYEQYF

j_call: TRBJ2-2
clone_size: NA
d_call: TRBD1
v_call: TRBV19
cdr3_nt: TGTGCCAGTAACCCAGGACAGGGCCAGAACACCGGGGAGCTGTTTTTT
cdr3_aa: CASNPGQGQNTGELFF

j_call: TRBJ2-7
clone_size: few
d_call: TRBD2
v_call: TRBV2
cdr3_nt: TGTGCCAGCAGTTCATACCAACTAGCGGGAGGGCCTCACAACGAGCAGTACTTC
cdr3_aa: CASSSYQLAGGPHNEQYF

j_call: TRBJ1-1
clone_size: many
d_call: NA
v_call: TRBV20-1
cdr3_nt: TGCAGTGCCCCCAGGCGGGGTGGAGGGGACACTGAAGCTTTCTTT
cdr3_aa: CSAPRRGGGDTEAFF

j_call: TRBJ2-7
clone_size: many
d_call: NA
v_call: TRBV28
cdr3_nt: TGTGCCAGCAGTTCGGACTACGAGCAGTACTTC
cdr3_aa: CASSSDYEQYF

j_call: TRBJ2-4
clone_size: NA
d_call: NA
v_call: TRBV13
cdr3_nt: TGTGCCAGCAGCCTACGGCGGGAGTGGGGGCAAAACATTCAGTACTTC
cdr3_aa: CASSLRREWGQNIQYF

j_call: TRBJ1-1
clone_size: many
d_call: NA
v_call: TRBV7-8
cdr3_nt: TGTGCCAGCAGGGCAGGGTGGAACACTGAAGCTTTCTTT
cdr3_aa: CASRAGWNTEAFF

j_call: TRBJ2-3
clone_size: few
d_call: NA
v_call: TRBV7-9
cdr3_nt: TGTGCCAGCAGCTTAGGGGCGGGGATCACAGATACGCAGTATTTT
cdr3_aa: CASSLGAGITDTQYF

j_call: TRBJ2-1
clone_size: NA
d_call: TRBD2
v_call: TRBV20-1
cdr3_nt: TGCAGTGCTAGAGATCGGGGGGGGGCCTCAGATGAGCAGTTCTTC
cdr3_aa: CSARDRGGASDEQFF

j_call: TRBJ2-7
clone_size: many
d_call: NA
v_call: TRBV27
cdr3_nt: TGTGCCAGCAGAGGCCGTGTAGATGGCCACGAGCAGTACTTC
cdr3_aa: CASRGRVDGHEQYF

j_call: TRBJ1-4
clone_size: few
d_call: NA
v_call: TRBV5-8
cdr3_nt: TGTGCCAGCAGCTTGGGGCCCCCCGCGGGAAAACTGTTTTTT
cdr3_aa: CASSLGPPAGKLFF

j_call: TRBJ2-5
clone_size: few
d_call: NA
v_call: TRBV6-1
cdr3_nt: TGTGCCAGCAGCGGGACGGTCCTTTCTCAAGAGACCCAGTACTTC
cdr3_aa: CASSGTVLSQETQYF

j_call: TRBJ2-1
clone_size: few
d_call: NA
v_call: TRBV7-2
cdr3_nt: TGTGCCAGCAGCTCATGGGGGGACCTCTCAGGGGAGCAGTTCTTC
cdr3_aa: CASSSWGDLSGEQFF

j_call: TRBJ1-2
clone_size: many
d_call: NA
v_call: TRBV7-2
cdr3_nt: TGTGCCAGCAGCCCCAGGACAGCAGCGTATGGCTACACCTTC
cdr3_aa: CASSPRTAAYGYTF

j_call: TRBJ1-6
clone_size: many
d_call: NA
v_call: TRBV12-3/TRBV12-4
cdr3_nt: TGTGCCAGCAGCCCACACGGACCTAATGATTCACCCCTCCACTTT
cdr3_aa: CASSPHGPNDSPLHF

j_call: TRBJ1-1
clone_size: many
d_call: NA
v_call: TRBV5-8
cdr3_nt: TGTGCCAGCAGCTTAGACGAAATTCACACTGAAGCTTTCTTT
cdr3_aa: CASSLDEIHTEAFF

j_call: TRBJ1-1
clone_size: few
d_call: NA
v_call: TRBV27
cdr3_nt: TGTGCCAGCAGTTTAAAAGACGCTTTGAACACTGAAGCTTTCTTT
cdr3_aa: CASSLKDALNTEAFF

j_call: TRBJ1-4
clone_size: NA
d_call: NA
v_call: TRBV5-1
cdr3_nt: TGCGCCAGCAGGAACACGGGGTCCTCGGGTAATGAAAAACTGTTTTTT
cdr3_aa: CASRNTGSSGNEKLFF

j_call: TRBJ1-5
clone_size: NA
d_call: NA
v_call: TRBV20-1
cdr3_nt: TGCAGTGCTAGTTTGGGGGAGAGCAATCAGCCCCAGCATTTT
cdr3_aa: CSASLGESNQPQHF

j_call: TRBJ2-1
clone_size: many
d_call: TRBD2
v_call: TRBV3-1
cdr3_nt: TGTGCCAGCAGCCCGGGAGGACTAGGCAGTTACGAGCAGTTCTTC
cdr3_aa: CASSPGGLGSYEQFF

j_call: TRBJ2-2
clone_size: NA
d_call: NA
v_call: TRBV12-3/TRBV12-4
cdr3_nt: TGTGCCAGCAGCCTAAGGGACATCTGGACCGGGGAGCTGTTTTTT
cdr3_aa: CASSLRDIWTGELFF

j_call: TRBJ1-2
clone_size: NA
d_call: NA
v_call: TRBV28
cdr3_nt: TGTGCCAGCAGTTTAAGACAGACCCCAGTCCGGTACTATGGCTACACCTTC
cdr3_aa: CASSLRQTPVRYYGYTF

j_call: TRBJ1-2
clone_size: few
d_call: NA
v_call: TRBV3-1
cdr3_nt: TGTGCCAGCAGCCAAGCGGCCGCGGATTATGGCTACACCTTC
cdr3_aa: CASSQAAADYGYTF

j_call: TRBJ1-4
clone_size: many
d_call: NA
v_call: TRBV2
cdr3_nt: TGTGCCAGCAGTGAGGGGCCTCAAGGTGAAAAACTGTTTTTT
cdr3_aa: CASSEGPQGEKLFF

j_call: TRBJ2-3
clone_size: many
d_call: TRBD2
v_call: TRBV2
cdr3_nt: TGTGCCAGCAAAAGGACTAGCGGCCCAGATACGCAGTATTTT
cdr3_aa: CASKRTSGPDTQYF

j_call: TRBJ2-2
clone_size: few
d_call: TRBD2
v_call: TRBV19
cdr3_nt: TGTGCCAGTATTCGAACAGCGGGAGATGGGACCGGGGAGCTGTTTTTT
cdr3_aa: CASIRTAGDGTGELFF

j_call: TRBJ2-5
clone_size: NA
d_call: NA
v_call: TRBV9
cdr3_nt: TGTGCCAGCAGTGCCTTTTCGGGGTGGCAAGAGACCCAGTACTTC
cdr3_aa: CASSAFSGWQETQYF

j_call: TRBJ1-6
clone_size: NA
d_call: NA
v_call: TRBV6-2/TRBV6-3
cdr3_nt: TGTGCCAGCAGGGGGGGCCGCGATAATTCACCCCTCCACTTT
cdr3_aa: CASRGGRDNSPLHF

j_call: TRBJ2-1
clone_size: many
d_call: NA
v_call: TRBV28
cdr3_nt: TGTGCCAGCAGTAACACAGGTCACCCATCCTACAATGAGCAGTTCTTC
cdr3_aa: CASSNTGHPSYNEQFF

j_call: TRBJ1-6
clone_size: NA
d_call: TRBD1
v_call: TRBV5-6
cdr3_nt: TGTGCCAGCAGCGCCACAGGGGGGAATAATTCACCCCTCCACTTT
cdr3_aa: CASSATGGNNSPLHF

j_call: TRBJ1-1
clone_size: many
d_call: TRBD1
v_call: TRBV30
cdr3_nt: TGTGCCTGGAGTGTACTGCACTCAGACAGGGAGTCTGAAGCTTTCTTT
cdr3_aa: CAWSVLHSDRESEAFF

j_call: TRBJ1-1
clone_size: NA
d_call: TRBD1
v_call: TRBV19
cdr3_nt: TGTGCCAGTAGTCCCACAGGGGTAGGGACTGAAGCTTTCTTT
cdr3_aa: CASSPTGVGTEAFF

j_call: TRBJ2-6
clone_size: many
d_call: NA
v_call: TRBV28
cdr3_nt: TGTGCCAGCCTCTCTGGGGGCACTGGGGCCAACGTCCTGACTTTC
cdr3_aa: CASLSGGTGANVLTF

j_call: TRBJ1-1
clone_size: NA
d_call: NA
v_call: TRBV4-2
cdr3_nt: TGTGCCAGCAGCCAAGATCAAGGGGTTAGCACTGAAGCTTTCTTT
cdr3_aa: CASSQDQGVSTEAFF